Listed below are T cell receptor beta chains from one sample, sequenced in a study of T cell repertoires in cytomegalovirus infection. MiXCR, applied by TCRdb to the reads, yields one record per CDR3 protein. The sample lists over 150,000 distinct CDR3 sequences, about 21% occurring once. The sample taken for sequencing was PBMCs. These receptors were obtained from a human donor in good health (CMV status not recorded). Some clones in this sample may be carry-over from other donors' samples. The CDR3 runs from the conserved cysteine through the conserved F or W. D genes are given only for firm matches. For some rows the clone size is stated as once, few or many, or as a class when expanded; others skip it.

cdr3_length d_call j_call v_call clone_size cdr3_aa cdr3_nt
13 NA TRBJ2-3 TRBV7-2 many CASSAPSEDTQYF TGTGCCAGCAGCGCGCCCTCTGAAGATACGCAGTATTTT
16 TRBD2 TRBJ2-1 TRBV4-2 NA CASSAPGLAGVNEQFF TGTGCCAGCAGCGCCCCGGGACTAGCGGGAGTCAATGAGCAGTTCTTC
15 NA TRBJ2-7 TRBV7-2 many CASSLPPGGTYEQYF TGTGCCAGCAGCTTACCCCCCGGCGGAACCTACGAGCAGTACTTC
16 TRBD2 TRBJ2-1 TRBV7-2 many CASSLDGTSVYNEQFF TGTGCCAGCAGCTTAGACGGGACTAGCGTCTACAATGAGCAGTTCTTC
14 TRBD1 TRBJ1-2 TRBV7-2 many CASSRWTGWDGYTF TGTGCCAGCAGCCGATGGACAGGGTGGGATGGCTACACCTTC
16 NA TRBJ2-2 TRBV28 NA CASSPRRFGTVGELFF TGTGCCAGCAGTCCCCGCCGTTTCGGTACCGTCGGGGAGCTGTTTTTT
16 TRBD2 TRBJ2-7 TRBV4-3 many CASSQALLAGVYEQYF TGCGCCAGCAGCCAAGCGCTACTAGCGGGAGTCTACGAGCAGTACTTC
17 NA TRBJ1-2 TRBV7-3 many CASSLSGGSPDNYGYTF TGTGCCAGCAGCTTATCGGGGGGATCCCCTGATAACTATGGCTACACCTTC
13 NA TRBJ2-1 TRBV10-3 NA CAISRESYNEQFF TGTGCCATCAGCCGGGAGAGCTACAATGAGCAGTTCTTC
14 NA TRBJ2-7 TRBV14 NA CASSHPQLAYEQYF TGTGCCAGCAGCCATCCGCAGCTAGCCTACGAGCAGTACTTC
14 NA TRBJ2-5 TRBV4-3 NA CASSQEGLVETQYF TGCGCCAGCAGCCAAGAGGGGTTAGTGGAGACCCAGTACTTC
13 NA TRBJ1-3 TRBV19 few CATAPTSGNTIYF TGTGCCACTGCGCCGACCTCTGGAAACACCATATATTTT
16 NA TRBJ1-1 TRBV7-3 few CASSLVPTGLNTEAFF TGTGCCAGCAGCTTAGTCCCTACAGGGTTGAACACTGAAGCTTTCTTT
16 TRBD2 TRBJ2-3 TRBV6-4 many CASSAGLAGGPDTQYF TGTGCCAGCAGTGCGGGACTAGCGGGAGGGCCAGATACGCAGTATTTT
17 TRBD2 TRBJ2-1 TRBV7-6 NA CASSLFSGDAPYNEQFF TGTGCCAGCAGCTTATTTAGCGGGGACGCACCCTACAATGAGCAGTTCTTC
11 NA TRBJ2-1 TRBV19 NA CATKGYNEQFF TGTGCCACCAAGGGTTACAATGAGCAGTTCTTC
12 NA TRBJ1-6 TRBV11-2 few CASSYPDLNLHF TGTGCCAGCAGCTACCCGGACCTGAACCTCCACTTT
15 TRBD1 TRBJ1-5 TRBV5-8 few CASSPDREPDQPQHF TGTGCCAGCAGCCCAGACAGGGAACCCGATCAGCCCCAGCATTTT
14 NA TRBJ2-7 TRBV6-5 NA CASSRRLPPYEQYF TGTGCCAGCAGCCGTAGACTACCCCCCTACGAGCAGTACTTC
14 NA TRBJ1-1 TRBV28 NA CASSLWQVNTEAFF TGTGCCAGCAGTTTATGGCAGGTTAACACTGAAGCTTTCTTT
13 NA TRBJ1-5 TRBV12-3/TRBV12-4 NA CPSSQGGSQPQHF TGTCCCAGCAGTCAAGGTGGGAGTCAGCCCCAGCATTTT
14 NA TRBJ1-6 TRBV3-1 NA CASSQYRGGSPLHF TGTGCCAGCAGCCAGTATAGGGGTGGATCACCCCTCCACTTT
17 NA TRBJ2-5 TRBV14 few CASSQGGLGTKRETQYF TGTGCCAGCAGCCAAGGAGGTCTGGGGACGAAGAGGGAGACCCAGTACTTC
15 NA TRBJ1-2 TRBV28 NA CASSKLGRGDYGYTF TGTGCCAGCAGTAAATTGGGCAGGGGAGACTATGGCTACACCTTC
15 TRBD1 TRBJ2-1 TRBV11-2 many CASSVDRGRFNEQFF TGTGCCAGCAGCGTGGACAGGGGGCGCTTTAATGAGCAGTTCTTC
15 NA TRBJ2-1 TRBV7-8 many CASSLEGPSRIEQFF TGTGCCAGCAGCCTAGAGGGGCCCTCGAGGATTGAGCAGTTCTTC